A selection of T cell receptor beta chains follows, all from one sample in a study of CD8+ T cells in alopecia areata. The data were produced by immunoSEQ multiplex PCR, yet TCRdb's version contains in-frame clones alone and is incomplete. The table has about 120,000 clones, roughly two fifths seen once. Material for sequencing was CD4+ T cells sorted from blood. These receptor sequences come from a human donor with alopecia areata. CDR3s leave out the opening cysteine and the closing phenylalanine or tryptophan.

CDR3	V	J
ASTEGTAYEQY	TRBV5-4	TRBJ2-7
ASSLGGDGEQY	TRBV7-6	TRBJ2-7
SVGGSRGGTQY	TRBV29-1	TRBJ2-5
ASSATSGASYEQY	TRBV14	NA
ASRVSTDTQY	TRBV11-2	TRBJ2-3
ASTSGDRLAKNIQY	TRBV28	TRBJ2-4
ASSKGWQGSTDTQY	TRBV7-9	TRBJ2-3
SVAGGSYEQY	TRBV29-1	TRBJ2-7
ASSRNIQY	TRBV5-6	TRBJ2-4
AWRGMVVTDTQY	TRBV30	TRBJ2-3
SVALGEETQY	TRBV29-1	TRBJ2-5
ASSKPGTDYNEQF	TRBV9	TRBJ2-1
ASSRYSSYEQY	TRBV5-1	TRBJ2-7
ASSVLNTEAF	TRBV6-6	TRBJ1-1
SAEFADTQY	TRBV29-1	TRBJ2-3
ASSQDAGRETQY	TRBV4-1	TRBJ2-5
ASRRGQAGANVLT	TRBV19	TRBJ2-6
ATSRDHRVLAGVYNEQF	TRBV15	TRBJ2-1
ASSPEQGINYEQY	TRBV7-9	TRBJ2-7
ASSSTGTGYYNEQF	TRBV5-1	TRBJ2-1
ASSYAWKPTETQY	TRBV6-6	TRBJ2-5
ASSRTSGGTDTQY	TRBV5-1	TRBJ2-3
ASRQWTGLYEQY	TRBV7-2	TRBJ2-7
ASSLNYGTIYNEQF	TRBV5-6	TRBJ2-1
AWSVMGARETQY	TRBV30	TRBJ2-5
ASSLELIRETQY	TRBV7-2	TRBJ2-5
ASSVTTGGNAEQY	TRBV2	TRBJ2-7
ASSLAGGFNNEQF	TRBV5-6	TRBJ2-1
ASSSGQTESPLH	TRBV5-1	TRBJ1-6
ASSPPGGNQPQH	TRBV19	TRBJ1-5
ASSPTSAGETQY	TRBV2	TRBJ2-5
SVGGGTYEQY	TRBV29-1	TRBJ2-7
ASIMGATASGYT	TRBV6-1	TRBJ1-2
ASSRFSDTQY	TRBV7-2	TRBJ2-3
ATSRAATGTGGHEQY	TRBV15	TRBJ2-7
ASSLEGTEGYT	TRBV7-9	TRBJ1-2